The 3 T cell receptor beta chains in this list originate from one sample, sequenced in a study of regulatory T cells in long-lasting Graves disease. iRepertoire HTBI primers and Arm-PCR of CDR3 regions built TCR beta libraries. TCRdb analysed the multiplex PCR reads with MiXCR anew, one entry per CDR3 protein. The table records 680,000 or so distinct CDR3 sequences, 15% to 20% of them present only once. Time point of the sample: newly diagnosed GD, antithyroid drugs for less than 3 months. PBMCs provided the RNA from which the TCR library was made. Separately, the same data were catalogued under a study of T cells in Graves' hyperthyroidism and ophthalmopathy.

Material: peripheral blood mononuclear cells (PBMCs), obtained at new diagnosis, from a patient treated with antithyroid drugs. Receptor source: a woman younger than 45 with Graves disease.

The V and J genes are TRBV7-2 and TRBJ2-1; D is possibly TRBD1 (5 bases). Germline V gives CDR1 SGHTA, CDR2 FQGNSA. The CDR3 sequence is 16 residues long. Trimming stripped 1 base from V and 7 bases from J, with 17 bases between. The CDR3: CASSLERTRMGNEQFF. The CDR3 bases are TGTGCCAGCAGCTTAGAACGGACACGAATGGGGAATGAGCAGTTCTTC.

This clonotype appeared many times. This sequence joins TRBV20-1 and TRBJ2-1; TRBD2 matches 10 bases. The V gene's germline CDR1 is DFQATT and CDR2 SNEGSKA (reference sequence). The ends lost 3 bases at V and 8 bases at J; junction bases unmatched: 10. There are 15 residues in the CDR3. CDR3 sequence: CSARTAGGPVDEQFF. The DNA of the CDR3 is TGCAGTGCTAGGACAGCGGGAGGGCCTGTCGATGAGCAGTTCTTC.

The chain employs TRBV7-3 and TRBJ2-3; TRBD2 matches 15 bases. The length of the CDR3 is 16 residues. V shed 4 bases and J 7 bases; nucleotides not matched to a gene: 6. Per germline, CDR1 SGHTA and CDR2 FQGTGA. The CDR3 here is CASSSGLAGGSNTQYF. In DNA form, the CDR3 reads TGTGCCAGCAGCTCCGGACTAGCGGGAGGGTCAAATACGCAGTATTTT.